One and the same sample provided the 32 T cell receptor beta chains below, sequenced in a study of blood T cell repertoires in COVID-19. Here immunoSEQ multiplex PCR was the method, and the copy in TCRdb shows in-frame clones only, minus some. The data hold some 250,000 clones, with about 90% observed a single time. Sequencing input: PBMCs or T cells enriched from blood (not recorded which). These receptors originate from a human donor in a cohort exposed to, infected with or recovered from COVID-19 (not recorded which). The donor label of this sample is uncertain.

The CDR3 spells CASTPRVGTDTQYF. The DNA for the CDR3 is TGTGCCAGCACCCCCAGGGTAGGCACAGATACGCAGTATTTT. V gene TRBV6-2 or TRBV6-3 combines with J gene TRBJ2-3; tentative D call: TRBD1 (5 bases). Germline assignment: CDR1 MNHEY and CDR2 SVGEGT. V lost 7 bases and J 1 base, leaving 12 bases between the germline ends. CDR3 size: 14 residues.

The chain recombines TRBV10-2 with TRBJ2-3, with TRBD1 matching 9 bases. Per the germline V gene, CDR1 is WSHSY and CDR2 is SAAADI. V shed 6 bases and J 0 bases; nucleotides not matched to a gene: 4. This CDR3 region has 15 residues. This CDR3 reads CASRGQGLSTDTQYF. Here the CDR3 DNA reads TGCGCCAGCAGGGGACAGGGTCTTAGCACAGATACGCAGTATTTT.

This chain uses TRBV7-9 with TRBJ1-1; D is ambiguous. The CDR3 loop spans 16 amino acids. CDR1 is SEHNR, CDR2 FQNEAQ, per germline (reference sequence). V was shortened by 1 base and J by 1 base, with 13 bases between the two germline ends. CDR3 sequence: CASSLVVGLTNTEAFF. The CDR3 bases are TGTGCCAGCAGCTTAGTAGTCGGACTGACGAACACTGAAGCTTTCTTT.

This sequence joins TRBV4-3 and TRBJ2-7, with 10 bases lining up with TRBD2. This CDR3 comprises 16 residues. Germline V CDR1 and CDR2: LGHNA, YSLEER. J gave up 3 bases and V 3 bases, and 8 bases lay outside the gene matches. The CDR3 bases are TGCGCCAGCAGCCACCTTCTAGCGGGGGACCTCTACGAGCAGTACTTC. Its translation is CASSHLLAGDLYEQYF.

The chain links TRBV28 to TRBJ2-5; possibly TRBD2 for D (5 bases). This CDR3 is 12 amino acids long. From germline, CDR1 is MDHEN and CDR2 SYDVKM. Trimming left V 6 bases short and J 4 bases short, with 9 bases between. The CDR3 DNA reads TGTGCCAGCAGAGAAGGGAGAGAGACCCAGTACTTC. This encodes CASREGRETQYF.

The genes are TRBV19 and TRBJ1-6, with D unresolved. The germline gives CDR1 LNHDA, CDR2 SQIVND (reference sequence). V lost 5 bases and J 7 bases, leaving 15 bases between the germline ends. This CDR3 contains 15 residues. Here the CDR3 DNA reads TGTGCCAGTAGTGCAACACTGTCCGGGAATTCACCCCTCCACTTT. Amino acids: CASSATLSGNSPLHF.

The genes are TRBV10-3 and TRBJ2-1, with TRBD2 as a possible D gene (6 bases). Germline CDR1 is ENHRY and CDR2 is SYGVKD. The CDR3 is 16 amino acids. Trimming pared 7 bases from V and 9 bases from J, leaving 25 bases between. This CDR3 is CAITESGFTGDGEQFF. The DNA of the CDR3 is TGTGCCATCACCGAGTCTGGGTTTACGGGGGATGGTGAGCAGTTCTTC.

The gene calls are TRBV3-1 (or the pseudogene TRBV3-2) and TRBJ2-3, with 12 bases fitting TRBD2. This CDR3 contains 18 residues. J lost 0 bases, V lost 1 base, and 5 bases had no gene match. The germline gives CDR1 LGHDT, CDR2 YNNKEL (reference sequence). This CDR3 is CASSQARTSGESTDTQYF. The CDR3 DNA follows: TGTGCCAGCAGCCAAGCCCGGACTAGCGGGGAAAGCACAGATACGCAGTATTTT.

The J gene is TRBJ2-1, the V gene TRBV7-2; TRBD2 aligns across 14 bases. V was pared by 5 bases and J by 5 bases, with 14 bases of the junction left unmatched. The CDR3 is made up of 19 amino acids. CDR1 SGHTA and CDR2 FQGNSA come from the germline V gene. CDR3 protein: CASSPGLAGGLRRNNEQFF. CDR3 nucleotide sequence: TGTGCCAGCAGCCCCGGACTAGCGGGGGGCCTACGGAGAAACAATGAGCAGTTCTTC.

The CDR3 DNA follows: TGTGCCAGTCAGGGGATTGGCAATCAGCCCCAGCATTTT. This encodes CASQGIGNQPQHF. The rearrangement joins TRBV19 to TRBJ1-5; D possibly corresponds to TRBD1 (6 bases). Germline-derived CDR1 and CDR2 are LNHDA and SQIVND (reference sequence). Between the trimmed V and J ends, which lost 8 bases and 2 bases, there was a span of 10 bases. The CDR3 loop spans 13 amino acids. The variable domain in full, completed from reference TRBV19 and TRBJ1-5, reads DGGITQSPKYLFRKEGQNVTLSCEQNLNHDAMYWYRQDPGQGLRLIYYSQIVNDFQKGDIAEGYSVSREKKESFPLTVTSAQKNPTAFYLCASQGIGNQPQHFGDGTRLSIL.

V and J are TRBV19 and TRBJ2-1; maybe TRBD2 (7 bases). Trimming took 5 bases from V and 4 from J, leaving 12 bases between them. The germline V gene has CDR1 LNHDA and CDR2 SQIVND (reference sequence). The CDR3 loop spans 14 amino acids. The CDR3 protein is CASSPRGAYNEQFF. The CDR3 bases are TGTGCCAGTAGTCCCCGGGGGGCTTACAATGAGCAGTTCTTC.

This clone showed up just once. This chain joins TRBV7-2 and TRBJ2-7; perhaps TRBD2 as D (6 bases). Trimming left V 4 bases short and J 2 bases short, with 15 bases between. The length of the CDR3 is 15 residues. Germline V CDR1 and CDR2: SGHTA, FQGNSA. The CDR3 DNA reads TGTGCCAGCAGCTCTCCGGGGGTCTATACCTACGAGCAGTACTTC. Protein sequence: CASSSPGVYTYEQYF.

This chain joins TRBV7-2 and TRBJ1-5, with D possibly TRBD1 on 6 matching bases. Germline V lookup: CDR1 SGHTA, CDR2 FQGNSA. This CDR3 is 15 amino acids long. V was cut by 4 bases and J by 3 bases, with 13 bases left in between. CDR3 nucleotide sequence: TGTGCCAGCAGCTCCCTCCGGGACAACAATCAGCCCCAGCATTTT. It yields the protein CASSSLRDNNQPQHF.

The rearrangement uses TRBV6-5 and TRBJ1-4; possible D gene TRBD1, 6 bases. V lost 3 bases and J lost 6, with 14 bases in between. The CDR3 is made up of 15 amino acids. Germline V gives CDR1 MNHEY, CDR2 SVGAGI. Here the CDR3 reads CASSYSGTPDEKLFF. In nucleotides, the CDR3 is TGTGCCAGCAGTTATTCCGGGACACCGGATGAAAAACTGTTTTTT.

The chain is built from TRBV10-2 and TRBJ2-1; TRBD2 might be the D (5 bases). The V gene's germline CDR1 is WSHSY and CDR2 SAAADI. The length of the CDR3 is 16 residues. V lost 7 bases and J 0 bases, leaving 16 bases between the germline ends. The CDR3 is CASTEGRASSYNEQFF. The CDR3 DNA reads as TGCGCCAGCACCGAGGGCCGCGCAAGCTCCTACAATGAGCAGTTCTTC.

The gene calls are TRBV10-1 and TRBJ1-6; D uncertain. The CDR3 is 16 residues long. Per germline, CDR1 WNHNN and CDR2 SYGVQD (reference sequence). Trimming removed 4 bases at V and 0 bases at J, with 10 bases between. CDR3 in amino acids: CASSVDSSSYNSPLHF. The DNA of the CDR3 is TGCGCCAGCAGTGTTGACTCTTCCTCCTATAATTCACCCCTCCACTTT.

J is TRBJ2-3 and V is TRBV5-1, with a possible D match to TRBD1 (5 bases). CDR1 and CDR2 (germline): SGHRS, YFSETQ. Trimming took 2 bases from V and 5 from J, leaving 12 bases between them. The CDR3 sequence is 14 residues long. The CDR3 loop is CASSLSLGQDTQYF. CDR3 nucleotides: TGCGCCAGCAGCTTAAGTTTGGGGCAAGATACGCAGTATTTT. Variable domain in full (rest from reference TRBV5-1 and TRBJ2-3): KAGVTQTPRYLIKTRGQQVTLSCSPISGHRSVSWYQQTPGQGLQFLFEYFSETQRNKGNFPGRFSGRQFSNSRSEMNVSTLELGDSALYLCASSLSLGQDTQYFGPGTRLTVL.

The CDR3 DNA follows: TGTGCCAGCACGGGAGCCCGTGAAAAACTGTTTTTT. Translation gives CASTGAREKLFF. This rearrangement joins TRBV4-2 to TRBJ1-4; the D is unclear. Trimming took 7 bases from V and 7 from J, leaving 10 bases between them. This CDR3 region has 12 residues. CDR1 and CDR2 from the germline V gene are LGHNA and YNFKEQ.

The chain uses TRBV14 and TRBJ2-7, with D uncertain. CDR3 length: 16 residues. V lost 3 bases to trimming and J lost 2 bases, with 17 bases between them. Germline V CDR1 and CDR2: SGHDN, FVKESK. The CDR3 sequence: CASSHLRGAAPYEQYF. The CDR3 DNA follows: TGTGCCAGCAGCCACTTAAGAGGTGCCGCTCCCTACGAGCAGTACTTC.

Details on this clone: Other DNA sequences in the sample encode the same CDR3. The chain couples TRBV7-9 to TRBJ1-2; a possible D gene is TRBD1 (6 bases). Germline assignment: CDR1 SEHNR and CDR2 FQNEAQ (reference sequence). Trimming removed 4 bases from V and 8 bases from J, with 14 bases in between. The CDR3 totals 13 residues. The CDR3 DNA reads as TGTGCCAGCAGCTCGGGACAAAATAGCGGCTACACCTTC. Amino acid sequence: CASSSGQNSGYTF.

This clone has just one count. This rearrangement joins TRBV5-4 to TRBJ1-1; D call uncertain. CDR3 length: 16 amino acids. The germline V and J ends were trimmed by 1 base and 1 base, with 14 bases remaining between them. CDR1 is SGHNT and CDR2 is YYREEE in the germline V gene (reference sequence). The CDR3 is CASSLLPEGANTEAFF. The CDR3 nucleotides read TGTGCCAGCAGCTTGTTACCAGAGGGAGCGAACACTGAAGCTTTCTTT.

This clone was detected only a few times. The chain has TRBV7-9 and TRBJ1-1; possible D gene TRBD1, 6 bases. Germline CDR1 and CDR2: SEHNR and FQNEAQ (reference sequence). With 5 bases removed from V and 3 bases from J, the gap between germline ends came to 16 bases. The CDR3 extends over 15 amino acids. Here the CDR3 reads CASSDATGSYTEAFF. The CDR3 nucleotides read TGTGCCAGCAGCGACGCGACAGGCTCCTACACTGAAGCTTTCTTT. The full variable domain, with the rest looked up from reference TRBV7-9 and TRBJ1-1, is DTGVSQNPRHKITKRGQNVTFRCDPISEHNRLYWYRQTLGQGPEFLTYFQNEAQLEKSRLLSDRFSAERPKGSFSTLEIQRTEQGDSAMYLCASSDATGSYTEAFFGQGTRLTVV.

This sequence joins TRBV19 and TRBJ2-7; TRBD2 matches 9 bases. This CDR3 spans 15 amino acids. The ends lost 5 bases at V and 0 bases at J; junction bases unmatched: 5. From germline, CDR1 is LNHDA and CDR2 SQIVND (reference sequence). The CDR3 sequence is CASSQSGGLSYEQYF. The CDR3 DNA is TGTGCCAGTAGTCAAAGCGGGGGGCTCTCCTACGAGCAGTACTTC. Based on the CDR3 plus reference TRBV19 and TRBJ2-7, the full variable domain is DGGITQSPKYLFRKEGQNVTLSCEQNLNHDAMYWYRQDPGQGLRLIYYSQIVNDFQKGDIAEGYSVSREKKESFPLTVTSAQKNPTAFYLCASSQSGGLSYEQYFGPGTRLTVT.

The rearrangement links TRBV4-3 to TRBJ2-5, with 13 positions matching TRBD2. The V gene end was trimmed by 4 bases and the J gene end by 7 bases; junction bases not matched to a gene: 12. Germline CDR1 LGHNA, CDR2 YSLEER. This CDR3 comprises 17 residues. The DNA of the CDR3 is TGCGCCAGCAGCCCCCTCCGGACTAGCGGGGGCCAGGGGACCCAGTACTTC. Amino acids: CASSPLRTSGGQGTQYF.

V is TRBV7-9 and J is TRBJ1-2, with 7 nucleotides matching TRBD1. The CDR3 totals 13 residues. Germline V gene data show CDR1 as SEHNR and CDR2 as FQNEAQ (reference sequence). V trimming: 5 bases; J trimming: 8 bases; junction bases outside the gene matches: 8. CDR3 DNA sequence: TGTGCCAGCAGCCGGACAGGCCAAAGGGGCTACACCTTC. Protein: CASSRTGQRGYTF.

This clone was observed a single time. The genes are TRBV5-5 and TRBJ2-3; 15 positions agree with TRBD2. CDR1 SGHKS and CDR2 YYEKEE come from the germline V gene (reference sequence). The CDR3 sequence is 17 residues long. Trimming removed 3 bases from V and 6 bases from J; junction bases left unmatched: 8. In nucleotides, the CDR3 is TGTGCCAGCAGCTCTCGGACTAGCGGGGGGGCCGGGGATACGCAGTATTTT. It yields the protein CASSSRTSGGAGDTQYF. Full variable domain (remainder filled in from reference TRBV5-5 and TRBJ2-3): DAGVTQSPTHLIKTRGQQVTLRCSPISGHKSVSWYQQVLGQGPQFIFQYYEKEERGRGNFPDRFSARQFPNYSSELNVNALLLGDSALYLCASSSRTSGGAGDTQYFGPGTRLTVL.

Comment on this clone: The same CDR3 can be traced to other DNA sequences in this sample. The chain combines TRBV4-1 with TRBJ2-7; D not resolved. Trimming took 0 bases from V and 1 from J, leaving 4 bases between them. The germline V gene has CDR1 MGHRA and CDR2 YSYEKL. The CDR3 is made up of 13 amino acids. In DNA, the CDR3 is TGCGCCAGCAGCCAAGACAGTTCCTACGAGCAGTACTTC. Amino acid sequence: CASSQDSSYEQYF.

The chain joins TRBV25-1 to TRBJ2-5; tentative D call: TRBD1 (6 bases). The CDR3 is 15 residues long. The V gene's germline CDR1 is MGHDK and CDR2 SYGVNS. The germline V and J ends were trimmed by 2 bases and 5 bases, with 15 bases remaining between them. The CDR3 region is CASSEDRPPSETQYF. As DNA, the CDR3 is TGTGCCAGCAGTGAAGACAGGCCTCCATCTGAGACCCAGTACTTC.

The V gene is TRBV21-1, the J gene TRBJ2-3; the D call TRBD2 from the table was never checked on the DNA. TRBV21-1 counts as a pseudogene. The CDR3 extends over 13 amino acids. The CDR3 protein is CASSYGGTDTQYF. CDR3 coding DNA: TGTGCCAGCAGCTACGGGGGCACAGATACGCAGTATTTT.

The rearrangement joins TRBV10-3 to TRBJ2-6; TRBD1 matches at 9 bases. The V gene end was trimmed by 6 bases and the J gene end by 4 bases; junction bases not matched to a gene: 4. CDR1 and CDR2 from the germline V gene are ENHRY and SYGVKD. The CDR3 sequence is 15 residues long. The CDR3 region is CAIRGTGYGANVLTF. CDR3 DNA: TGTGCCATCAGGGGGACAGGGTACGGGGCCAACGTCCTGACTTTC.

V usage is TRBV3-1 (or the pseudogene TRBV3-2) and J usage is TRBJ2-5; 7 bases agree with TRBD1. Germline-derived CDR1 and CDR2 are LGHDT and YNNKEL (reference sequence). V shed 3 bases and J 4 bases; nucleotides not matched to a gene: 5. The CDR3 extends over 14 amino acids. For the CDR3, the DNA is TGTGCCAGCAGCCAGGGCAGGGGGATAGAGACCCAGTACTTC. Translated, it gives CASSQGRGIETQYF.

The count of this clone is one. The chain joins TRBV9 to TRBJ2-7, with 8 bases aligning to TRBD2. With V trimmed by 0 bases and J by 3 bases, 5 bases remained unmatched. Germline V gene lookup returns CDR1 SGDLS and CDR2 YYNGEE. The CDR3 extends over 15 amino acids. CDR3 nucleotide sequence: TGTGCCAGCAGCGTAGGGCCGGGGGGGATCTACGAGCAGTACTTC. Translation gives CASSVGPGGIYEQYF.